The 24 T cell receptor beta chains below come from one sample, sequenced in a study of blood T cell repertoires in COVID-19. Data came from immunoSEQ multiplex PCR; TCRdb stores just in-frame clones and leaves some out. The sample lists around 100,000 clones, more than 85% seen once, with roughly 6% in the top ten. Material for sequencing was peripheral blood. These receptors all stem from a human donor in a cohort sampled during active COVID-19.

V is TRBV11-2 and J is TRBJ2-2; D remains unclear. The CDR3 contains 13 residues. V lost 5 bases to trimming and J lost 6 bases, with 10 bases between them. CDR1 SGHAT and CDR2 FQNNGV come from the germline V gene. The CDR3, as DNA: TGTGCCAGCAGCCGTCCCCGGGCCGGGGAGCTGTTTTTT. Translating gives CASSRPRAGELFF. The full variable domain, completed using reference TRBV11-2 and TRBJ2-2, is EAGVAQSPRYKIIEKRQSVAFWCNPISGHATLYWYQQILGQGPKLLIQFQNNGVVDDSQLPKDRFSAERLKGVDSTLKIQPAKLEDSAVYLCASSRPRAGELFFGEGSRLTVL.

This chain links TRBV7-3 with TRBJ2-2; TRBD2 agrees at 7 bases. Germline assignment: CDR1 SGHTA and CDR2 FQGTGA. The CDR3 has 16 residues. J gave up 1 base and V 1 base, and 3 bases lay outside the gene matches. The CDR3 is CASSLNGGGNTGELFF. The CDR3 DNA reads TGTGCCAGCAGCTTAAATGGCGGGGGGAACACCGGGGAGCTGTTTTTT. Complete variable domain (other parts from reference TRBV7-3 and TRBJ2-2): GAGVSQTPSNKVTEKGKYVELRCDPISGHTALYWYRQSLGQGPEFLIYFQGTGAADDSGLPNDRFFAVRPEGSVSTLKIQRTERGDSAVYLCASSLNGGGNTGELFFGEGSRLTVL.

The J gene is TRBJ2-5, the V gene TRBV28, with D tentatively TRBD2 (5 bases). Germline-derived CDR1 and CDR2 are MDHEN and SYDVKM. V gave up 2 bases and J gave up 1 base, with 8 bases separating them. The CDR3 totals 14 residues. The CDR3 is CASSLNGGQETQYF. CDR3 coding DNA: TGTGCCAGCAGTTTAAATGGAGGCCAAGAGACCCAGTACTTC.

The chain recombines TRBV10-3 with TRBJ2-2, with a weak D call TRBD1 (5 bases). The CDR3 totals 14 residues. The V gene lost 10 bases and the J gene lost 0 bases, with 12 bases spanning the gap. In germline, CDR1 is ENHRY, CDR2 SYGVKD. CDR3: CATRRTSNTGELFF. The CDR3 nucleotides read TGTGCCACTCGACGGACATCGAACACCGGGGAGCTGTTTTTT.

The chain links TRBV3-1 (or the pseudogene TRBV3-2) to TRBJ1-1; D perhaps matches TRBD1 (5 bases). Germline-derived CDR1 and CDR2 are LGHDT and YNNKEL (reference sequence). The CDR3 has 15 residues. Trimming stripped 4 bases from V and 0 bases from J, with 12 bases between. The CDR3, as DNA: TGTGCCAGCAGCCCGCGGGGACTGTTGAACACTGAAGCTTTCTTT. Amino acid sequence: CASSPRGLLNTEAFF.

This clone was seen repeatedly, ten times or more. V usage is TRBV28 and J usage is TRBJ1-6, with TRBD1 matching 8 bases. The CDR3 is 18 residues long. V was pared by 3 bases and J by 10 bases, with 17 bases of the junction left unmatched. Germline V gene sequence: CDR1 MDHEN, CDR2 SYDVKM. CDR3 sequence: CASSFHTGTGNIGSPLHF. CDR3 in DNA: TGTGCCAGCAGTTTTCACACCGGGACAGGAAACATTGGGTCACCCCTCCACTTT. The complete variable domain, with remaining parts taken from reference TRBV28 and TRBJ1-6, reads DVKVTQSSRYLVKRTGEKVFLECVQDMDHENMFWYRQDPGLGLRLIYFSYDVKMKEKGDIPEGYSVSREKKERFSLILESASTNQTSMYLCASSFHTGTGNIGSPLHFGNGTRLTVT.

The chain links TRBV5-4 to TRBJ2-7, with D unclear. From germline, CDR1 is SGHNT and CDR2 YYREEE (reference sequence). Trimming pared 0 bases from V and 4 bases from J, leaving 5 bases between. The CDR3 has 12 amino acids. CDR3 in amino acids: CASSLEEYEQYF. The CDR3 region has the DNA TGTGCCAGCAGCTTGGAAGAGTACGAGCAGTACTTC.

This sequence joins TRBV7-8 and TRBJ2-1; 8 bases are a match to TRBD2. Germline V gene sequence: CDR1 SGHVS, CDR2 FQNEAQ. V shed 4 bases, J shed 10 bases, and the junction held 15 bases outside the gene matches. The CDR3 totals 16 residues. The CDR3 DNA reads as TGTGCCAGCAGCTCCCACCGGACTAGCTCGTCCGACGAGCAGTTCTTC. Its protein is CASSSHRTSSSDEQFF. Using reference TRBV7-8 and TRBJ2-1 for the parts outside the CDR3, the full variable domain is GAGVSQSPRYKVAKRGQDVALRCDPISGHVSLFWYQQALGQGPEFLTYFQNEAQLDKSGLPSDRFFAERPEGSVSTLKIQRTQQEDSAVYLCASSSHRTSSSDEQFFGPGTRLTVL.

In DNA, the CDR3 is TGTGCCAGCATCGGAGGCGCAGATACGCAGTATTTT. Translating gives CASIGGADTQYF. The chain combines TRBV27 with TRBJ2-3, with D maybe TRBD2 (5 bases). This CDR3 has 12 residues. Germline assignment: CDR1 MNHEY and CDR2 SMNVEV (reference sequence). V was cut by 7 bases and J by 4 bases, with 9 bases left in between.

The genes are TRBV2 and TRBJ2-3; 9 nucleotides agree with TRBD2. The J segment lost 4 bases and the V segment lost 3 bases, leaving 11 bases of the junction unmatched. The V gene's germline CDR1 is SNHLY and CDR2 FYNNEI. This CDR3 spans 17 amino acids. CDR3 sequence reads: CASSEPAGGAEADTQYF. DNA for the CDR3: TGTGCCAGCAGTGAGCCCGCGGGGGGGGCGGAAGCAGATACGCAGTATTTT.

The CDR3 reads CAWSVQGAPNQPQHF. CDR3 sequence (DNA): TGTGCCTGGAGTGTTCAGGGGGCGCCCAATCAGCCCCAGCATTTT. The chain uses TRBV30 and TRBJ1-5; 8 bases fit TRBD1. The CDR3 has 15 amino acids. Germline loops: CDR1 GTSNPN, CDR2 SVGIG (reference sequence). The ends lost 0 bases at V and 3 bases at J; junction bases unmatched: 4.

The chain uses TRBV7-9 and TRBJ2-4; D perhaps matches TRBD1 (7 bases). The V and J ends lost 2 bases and 7 bases respectively, with 12 bases between them. Germline lookup yields CDR1 SEHNR and CDR2 FQNEAQ (reference sequence). There are 14 residues in the CDR3. The CDR3 is CASSLSGGSNIQYF. The CDR3 nucleotides read TGTGCCAGCAGCTTATCAGGGGGGAGTAACATTCAGTACTTC.

The rearrangement uses TRBV6-6 and TRBJ2-7, with TRBD2 matching over 12 bases. V was pared by 6 bases and J by 5 bases, with 5 bases of the junction left unmatched. This CDR3 comprises 14 residues. CDR1 and CDR2 (germline): MNHNY, SVGAGI (reference sequence). The DNA for the CDR3 is TGTGCCAGCAGCCAGACTAGCGGGAGCAACGAGCAGTACTTC. The encoded protein is CASSQTSGSNEQYF.

V gene TRBV7-3 combines with J gene TRBJ2-3; D gene ambiguous. V lost 2 bases and J lost 3, with 6 bases in between. CDR3 length equals 13 residues. Germline V lookup: CDR1 SGHTA, CDR2 FQGTGA. The CDR3 DNA reads as TGTGCCAGCAGCTTAGAGGCTACAGATACGCAGTATTTT. This translates into CASSLEATDTQYF.

This chain connects TRBV5-4 to TRBJ2-7, with a tentative D call TRBD1 (6 bases). Germline CDR1 and CDR2: SGHNT and YYREEE (reference sequence). CDR3 length equals 15 residues. Trimming took 0 bases from V and 2 from J, leaving 12 bases between them. The CDR3 DNA sequence: TGTGCCAGCAGCTTGGCGGGTCGGACAGCCTACGAGCAGTACTTC. Its protein is CASSLAGRTAYEQYF.

This clone was counted a few times. The rearrangement joins TRBV2 to TRBJ2-7, with D perhaps matching TRBD1 (6 bases). This CDR3 has 15 residues. Germline assignment: CDR1 SNHLY and CDR2 FYNNEI. Trimming pared 2 bases from V and 2 bases from J, leaving 13 bases between. CDR3 sequence: CASSEWDKTAYEQYF. CDR3 in DNA: TGTGCCAGCAGTGAATGGGACAAAACCGCCTACGAGCAGTACTTC.

The V and J genes are TRBV5-3 and TRBJ2-2; weak D call: TRBD2 (5 bases). TRBV5-3 has ORF status, its function being uncertain. The CDR3 totals 12 residues. V lost 2 bases and J lost 11, with 10 bases in between. Here the CDR3 DNA reads TGTGCCAGAAGCTTTGAGGGAGTCGAGCTGTTTTTT. The encoded protein is CARSFEGVELFF.

CDR3: CASSLGAGQGGTEAFF. Written as DNA, the CDR3 is TGTGCCAGCAGCTTAGGCGCGGGACAGGGCGGCACTGAAGCTTTCTTT. The genes are TRBV7-9 and TRBJ1-1, with TRBD1 identical over 9 bases. The junction had 7 bases not matched to a gene; V was cut back by 1 base and J by 4 bases. CDR1 SEHNR and CDR2 FQNEAQ come from the germline V gene (reference sequence). CDR3 length: 16 residues.

J is TRBJ2-3 and V is TRBV29-1, with TRBD1 matching 8 bases. J lost 3 bases, V lost 6 bases, and 8 bases had no gene match. The CDR3 sequence is 14 residues long. The V gene's germline CDR1 is SQVTM and CDR2 ANQGSEA. CDR3 protein: CSVPEGQGTDTQYF. In DNA form, the CDR3 reads TGCAGCGTCCCTGAAGGACAGGGTACAGATACGCAGTATTTT.

This chain links TRBV20-1 with TRBJ1-3; D is uncertain. Germline CDR1 DFQATT, CDR2 SNEGSKA (reference sequence). This CDR3 contains 11 residues. The ends were cut back, 6 bases at V and 4 bases at J, with 7 bases in the middle. CDR3 coding DNA: TGCAGTGCCCGGGTGGGAAACACCATATATTTT. This encodes CSARVGNTIYF.

This clone was detected once. The chain carries TRBV6-2 or TRBV6-3 and TRBJ2-3; TRBD2 aligns across 9 bases. Germline CDR1 is MNHEY and CDR2 is SVGEGT. This CDR3 has 19 residues. With V trimmed by 3 bases and J by 5 bases, 18 bases remained unmatched. Written as DNA, the CDR3 is TGTGCCAGCAGTTATACGGGCCCGGGCGGGGGGGCCGGCGGAGATACGCAGTATTTT. Protein sequence: CASSYTGPGGGAGGDTQYF.

The J gene is TRBJ2-7, the V gene TRBV10-3; D is possibly TRBD1 (5 bases). The CDR3 spans 12 residues. The germline CDR1 and CDR2 sequences are ENHRY and SYGVKD. V gave up 3 bases and J gave up 5 bases, with 8 bases separating them. CDR3 protein: CAISDSGHEQYF. DNA for the CDR3: TGTGCCATCAGTGATTCAGGGCACGAGCAGTACTTC.

Sample share makes this clone medium-sized. Other DNA sequences within the sample encode an identical CDR3. The chain couples TRBV5-1 to TRBJ2-7, with 7 bases lining up with TRBD1. CDR1 SGHRS and CDR2 YFSETQ come from the germline V gene. After removal of 0 bases from V and 3 bases from J, the junction contained 3 bases not matched to a gene. The CDR3 is 14 amino acids. CDR3: CASSLAGDSYEQYF. The CDR3 DNA follows: TGCGCCAGCAGCTTGGCCGGGGACAGCTACGAGCAGTACTTC.

The V call is TRBV2, the J call TRBJ2-5; D call uncertain. Germline V gene sequence: CDR1 SNHLY, CDR2 FYNNEI. Trimming took 5 bases from V and 2 from J, leaving 6 bases between them. This CDR3 contains 12 residues. CDR3 region: CASSLYQETQYF. CDR3 bases: TGTGCCAGCAGTCTCTATCAAGAGACCCAGTACTTC.